These 24 T cell receptor beta chains originate from one sample sequenced in a study of neurological immune-mediated disorders. TCRdb re-called the 5' RACE reads through MiXCR, storing one row per CDR3 protein. The table includes 45,000 to 70,000 distinct CDR3 sequences, 4% to 5.5% detected once. Sequenced material: PBMCs. These receptors originate from a man over 45 with multiple sclerosis.

In its sample, this clonotype was seen many times. The chain couples TRBV6-1 to TRBJ1-5; no clear D gene. This CDR3 has 14 amino acids. The ends were cut back, 1 base at V and 0 bases at J, with 4 bases in the middle. The V gene's germline CDR1 is MNHNS and CDR2 SASEGT. In DNA form, the CDR3 reads TGTGCCAGCAGTGAAGGGTATAGCAATCAGCCCCAGCATTTT. Its protein is CASSEGYSNQPQHF.

A single count supports this clonotype. The chain carries TRBV5-6 and TRBJ2-1; D is unclear. Germline values: CDR1 SGHDT, CDR2 YYEEEE. Trimming shortened V by 5 bases and J by 2 bases, and 8 bases separated the two germline ends. The CDR3 has 13 amino acids. The CDR3 nucleotides read TGTGCCAGCAGGCCGGGTACCTACAATGAGCAGTTCTTC. This gives the protein CASRPGTYNEQFF.

On this clonotype: A much larger clone lies a single base off, so this may be a read error. The CDR3 ends on some other residue instead of the conserved phenylalanine or tryptophan, so this is likely a read error. This chain links TRBV5-6 with TRBJ2-7; D not resolved. This CDR3 has 13 amino acids. Trimming stripped 4 bases from V and 3 bases from J, with 11 bases between. In germline, CDR1 is SGHDT, CDR2 YYEEEE. The CDR3, as DNA: TGTGCCAGCAGCCCCTCCTATAACTACGAGCAGTACATC. Translation: CASSPSYNYEQYI.

This clonotype was counted between two and nine times. This sequence may be a read error, since a much larger clone differs from it by one base. V is TRBV12-3 or TRBV12-4 and J is TRBJ1-2; the D gene is possibly TRBD1 (5 bases). Trimming pared 2 bases from V and 8 bases from J, leaving 9 bases between. The CDR3 runs 12 residues. The CDR3 region has the DNA TGTGCCAGCAGTTTACATGGGGCCGGCTACACCTTC. Its translation: CASSLHGAGYTF.

The sample holds many counts of this clonotype. The CDR3 spells CASSLFPRRGRDTGELFF. The CDR3, as DNA: TGTGCCAGCAGCTTATTTCCCCGTCGGGGTAGGGACACCGGGGAGCTGTTTTTT. This sequence joins TRBV11-2 and TRBJ2-2; TRBD2 might be the D (5 bases). The V gene lost 2 bases and the J gene lost 3 bases, with 19 bases spanning the gap. The CDR3 is 18 residues long. Germline V gene data show CDR1 as SGHAT and CDR2 as FQNNGV.

This clonotype has ten or more counts. This sequence joins TRBV18 and TRBJ2-7, with 8 bases lining up with TRBD2. The CDR3 covers 14 residues. V was clipped by 2 bases and J by 7 bases; unmatched bases: 7. In germline, CDR1 is KGHSH, CDR2 LQKENI. For the CDR3, the DNA is TGTGCCAGCTCACCAAGGGGACTAGAAGGTGAGCAGTACTTC. Amino acids: CASSPRGLEGEQYF.

This clonotype was counted a few times. The chain links TRBV20-1 to TRBJ2-7; tentatively, D is TRBD2 (5 bases). CDR1 is DFQATT and CDR2 is SNEGSKA in the germline V gene (reference sequence). This CDR3 comprises 13 residues. V was cut by 6 bases and J by 3 bases, with 15 bases left in between. The CDR3 loop is CSAVEDDYYEQYF. CDR3 coding DNA: TGCAGTGCGGTCGAAGACGACTACTACGAGCAGTACTTC.

In this sample, this clonotype turned up many times. The chain uses TRBV5-1 and TRBJ2-7; unclear D gene. The germline V gene encodes CDR1 SGHRS and CDR2 YFSETQ. Trimming took 1 base from V and 5 from J, leaving 7 bases between them. This CDR3 region has 12 residues. CDR3 amino acids: CASSLPRNEQYF. The CDR3 nucleotides read TGCGCCAGCAGCTTGCCCCGCAACGAGCAGTACTTC.

There are many counts of this clonotype. The J gene is TRBJ2-3, the V gene TRBV5-1; tentatively, D is TRBD1 or TRBD2 (5 bases each). CDR3 length equals 14 residues. CDR1 is SGHRS, CDR2 YFSETQ, per germline. Between the trimmed V and J ends, which lost 3 bases and 4 bases, there was a span of 12 bases. CDR3: CASSSGVGADTQYF. The CDR3 DNA reads as TGCGCCAGCAGCTCAGGAGTGGGGGCAGATACGCAGTATTTT.

This clonotype was seen repeatedly, ten times or more. V gene TRBV15 combines with J gene TRBJ2-1; TRBD1 matches at 7 bases. Germline V gene sequence: CDR1 LNHNV, CDR2 YYDKDF (reference sequence). V dropped 5 bases and J dropped 4; count of bases not matched to a gene: 5. The CDR3 has 14 residues. As DNA, the CDR3 is TGTGCCACCAGCCGCCGGGACAGTTACAATGAGCAGTTCTTC. It yields the protein CATSRRDSYNEQFF.

This clonotype was detected ten times or more. The J gene is TRBJ1-2, the V gene TRBV6-5; D perhaps matches TRBD1 (6 bases). Germline values: CDR1 MNHEY, CDR2 SVGAGI. Deletions cut 5 bases from V and 1 base from J, with 14 bases between. This CDR3 has 15 residues. CDR3 amino acids: CASSPPGGLNYGYTF. CDR3 in DNA: TGTGCCAGCAGTCCCCCGGGGGGCCTTAACTATGGCTACACCTTC.

This clonotype was counted many times. The chain employs TRBV6-1 and TRBJ2-2, with 8 positions matching TRBD2. The CDR3 spans 15 residues. The ends lost 2 bases at V and 1 base at J; junction bases unmatched: 0. Germline V lookup: CDR1 MNHNS, CDR2 SASEGT. CDR3 in amino acids: CASSELAGNTGELFF. The CDR3 region has the DNA TGTGCCAGCAGTGAACTAGCGGGGAACACCGGGGAGCTGTTTTTT.

This clonotype has at least ten counts. The chain links TRBV5-1 to TRBJ1-1; 9 bases are a match to TRBD1. The CDR3 length is 13 residues. Germline trimming cut 5 bases from V and 5 bases from J; bases unmatched to any gene: 4. Germline CDR1 reads SGHRS; CDR2 reads YFSETQ. The CDR3 coding sequence is TGCGCCAGCAGACAACAGGGGGCTACTGAAGCTTTCTTT. Amino acids: CASRQQGATEAFF.

Notes on this clonotype: This may be a read error: a much more frequent sequence differs by one nucleotide. Since the CDR3 does not end with the conserved phenylalanine or tryptophan, this likely comes from a read error. CDR3 region: CASSLNPGGYTC. The CDR3 DNA follows: TGTGCCAGCAGCCTAAATCCGGGTGGCTACACCTGC. V usage is TRBV7-2 and J usage is TRBJ1-2; D not certain. Germline assignment: CDR1 SGHTA and CDR2 FQGNSA. The V end lost 5 bases, the J end lost 7 bases, and 11 bases lay between the germline ends. The CDR3 runs 12 residues.

This clonotype showed up many times. The chain couples TRBV15 to TRBJ1-5, with D perhaps TRBD1 (6 bases). The length of the CDR3 is 15 residues. Per the germline V gene, CDR1 is LNHNV and CDR2 is YYDKDF (reference sequence). The ends were cut back, 1 base at V and 5 bases at J, with 12 bases in the middle. DNA for the CDR3: TGTGCCACCAGCAGAGCGGGCAGGGGCGATCAGCCCCAGCATTTT. Encoded protein: CATSRAGRGDQPQHF.

This clonotype was seen ten or more times. The chain uses TRBV12-3 or TRBV12-4 and TRBJ1-5, with D tentatively TRBD1 (5 bases). The CDR3 contains 14 residues. V lost 4 bases, J lost 5 bases, and 12 bases lay in between. CDR3 amino acids: CASSSDRGHQPQHF. In DNA, the CDR3 is TGTGCCAGCAGTTCAGACAGAGGACATCAGCCCCAGCATTTT.

In this sample, this clonotype turned up many times. This chain joins TRBV5-1 and TRBJ2-1; TRBD2 is a possible D gene (5 bases). Germline V gene data show CDR1 as SGHRS and CDR2 as YFSETQ. V was trimmed by 4 bases and J by 3 bases, leaving 8 bases between them. CDR3 size: 13 residues. The CDR3 DNA follows: TGCGCCAGCAGCCCTGGAGGCTACAATGAGCAGTTCTTC. This encodes CASSPGGYNEQFF.

This clonotype was picked up many times. The V and J genes are TRBV20-1 and TRBJ2-3; D remains ambiguous. The CDR3 has 12 residues. In germline, CDR1 is DFQATT, CDR2 SNEGSKA (reference sequence). V lost 1 base to trimming and J lost 5 bases, with 7 bases between them. CDR3 region: CSARVRRDTQYF. The CDR3 bases are TGCAGTGCTAGAGTACGCCGAGATACGCAGTATTTT.

Many counts were recorded for this clonotype. The rearrangement joins TRBV7-2 to TRBJ2-3; no clear D. Per germline, CDR1 SGHTA and CDR2 FQGNSA. CDR3 length: 17 amino acids. V lost 5 bases and J 0 bases, leaving 18 bases between the germline ends. The chain's CDR3 is CASSARAASSSTDTQYF. The CDR3 DNA reads as TGTGCCAGCAGCGCAAGGGCAGCCTCCTCTAGCACAGATACGCAGTATTTT.

With respect to this clonotype: This may be a read error: a much more frequent sequence differs by one nucleotide. The chain has TRBV4-1 and TRBJ1-1; tentatively, D is TRBD1 (6 bases). The CDR3 length is 17 residues. Germline CDR1 reads MGHRA; CDR2 reads YSYEKL. With 0 bases removed from V and 0 bases from J, the gap between germline ends came to 14 bases. CDR3 sequence reads: CASSQDPPGVMNTEAFF. CDR3 DNA sequence: TGCGCCAGCAGCCAAGATCCACCAGGGGTGATGAACACTGAAGCTTTCTTT.

As DNA, the CDR3 is TGTGCCAGCAGCTCCAGCTCGGTGGAGCAGTACTTC. Translation: CASSSSSVEQYF. The V and J genes are TRBV5-4 and TRBJ2-7; D remains unclear. The ends were cut back, 3 bases at V and 7 bases at J, with 11 bases in the middle. CDR1 is SGHNT and CDR2 is YYREEE in the germline V gene (reference sequence). This CDR3 is built from 12 residues.

This clonotype was recorded many times. CDR3 nucleotide sequence: TGTGCCAGCAGCCTATACCGGACTAGCACAGATACGCAGTATTTT. This translates into CASSLYRTSTDTQYF. The J gene is TRBJ2-3, the V gene TRBV7-2; D is perhaps TRBD2 (5 bases). The CDR3 is 15 residues long. V was clipped by 5 bases and J by 0 bases, with 12 bases between them. The germline CDR1 and CDR2 sequences are SGHTA and FQGNSA. Variable domain in full (rest from reference TRBV7-2 and TRBJ2-3): GAGVSQSPSNKVTEKGKDVELRCDPISGHTALYWYRQSLGQGLEFLIYFQGNSAPDKSGLPSDRFSAERTGGSVSTLTIQRTQQEDSAVYLCASSLYRTSTDTQYFGPGTRLTVL.

This clonotype was counted at least ten times. The rearrangement uses TRBV15 and TRBJ1-3; maybe TRBD1 (6 bases). Trimming left V 0 bases short and J 0 bases short, with 15 bases between. The CDR3 extends over 18 amino acids. CDR1 is LNHNV, CDR2 YYDKDF, per germline (reference sequence). The CDR3 loop reads CATSRDLGQPNSGNTIYF. The CDR3 nucleotides are TGTGCCACCAGCAGAGACCTTGGACAGCCGAACTCTGGAAACACCATATATTTT. The whole variable domain, remainder taken from reference TRBV15 and TRBJ1-3, is DAMVIQNPRYQVTQFGKPVTLSCSQTLNHNVMYWYQQKSSQAPKLLFHYYDKDFNNEADTPDNFQSRRPNTSFCFLDIRSPGLGDTAMYLCATSRDLGQPNSGNTIYFGEGSWLTVV.

This clonotype was picked up many times. The J gene is TRBJ2-1, the V gene TRBV4-1; TRBD2 is a possible D gene (6 bases). The CDR3 has 16 amino acids. The germline CDR1 and CDR2 sequences are MGHRA and YSYEKL. Between the trimmed V and J ends, which lost 1 base and 3 bases, there was a span of 13 bases. CDR3 region: CASSQVSGESYNEQFF. CDR3 DNA: TGCGCCAGCAGCCAAGTGTCGGGAGAAAGCTACAATGAGCAGTTCTTC.